This TCR beta chain was sequenced for a study of early T cells in non-severe SARS-CoV-2 infection. Whole-study context: Unpaired chains resulted from sequencing bulk RNA of unsorted whole blood. Study outcomes and limitations: Anti-spike CD8 specificities were favored by VDJdb matching, whose results missed private and CD4 specificities.

CDR3 length equals 15 residues. Losses at the gene ends were 5 bases for V and 2 bases for J; bases not matched to a gene: 5. This clonotype came up many times. Its antigen is currently unknown. The TCR library protocol was used to attach unique molecular identifiers. These identifiers were attached to individual cDNA molecules. TCRdb re-called the 5' RACE reads through MiXCR, storing one row per CDR3 protein. This sample has under 60,000 distinct CDR3 sequences, with around 5.2% found just once. The chain employs TRBV12-3 or TRBV12-4 and TRBJ2-1; 8 bases are a match to TRBD2. The clonotype comes from an adult who was a healthcare worker with PCR-confirmed SARS-CoV-2 infection or an uninfected control (not recorded which). The specimen sequenced was whole blood. CDR3 in DNA: TGTGCCAGCAGTCGGGCGGGGGGTACCTACAATGAGCAGTTCTTC. The encoded protein is CASSRAGGTYNEQFF.